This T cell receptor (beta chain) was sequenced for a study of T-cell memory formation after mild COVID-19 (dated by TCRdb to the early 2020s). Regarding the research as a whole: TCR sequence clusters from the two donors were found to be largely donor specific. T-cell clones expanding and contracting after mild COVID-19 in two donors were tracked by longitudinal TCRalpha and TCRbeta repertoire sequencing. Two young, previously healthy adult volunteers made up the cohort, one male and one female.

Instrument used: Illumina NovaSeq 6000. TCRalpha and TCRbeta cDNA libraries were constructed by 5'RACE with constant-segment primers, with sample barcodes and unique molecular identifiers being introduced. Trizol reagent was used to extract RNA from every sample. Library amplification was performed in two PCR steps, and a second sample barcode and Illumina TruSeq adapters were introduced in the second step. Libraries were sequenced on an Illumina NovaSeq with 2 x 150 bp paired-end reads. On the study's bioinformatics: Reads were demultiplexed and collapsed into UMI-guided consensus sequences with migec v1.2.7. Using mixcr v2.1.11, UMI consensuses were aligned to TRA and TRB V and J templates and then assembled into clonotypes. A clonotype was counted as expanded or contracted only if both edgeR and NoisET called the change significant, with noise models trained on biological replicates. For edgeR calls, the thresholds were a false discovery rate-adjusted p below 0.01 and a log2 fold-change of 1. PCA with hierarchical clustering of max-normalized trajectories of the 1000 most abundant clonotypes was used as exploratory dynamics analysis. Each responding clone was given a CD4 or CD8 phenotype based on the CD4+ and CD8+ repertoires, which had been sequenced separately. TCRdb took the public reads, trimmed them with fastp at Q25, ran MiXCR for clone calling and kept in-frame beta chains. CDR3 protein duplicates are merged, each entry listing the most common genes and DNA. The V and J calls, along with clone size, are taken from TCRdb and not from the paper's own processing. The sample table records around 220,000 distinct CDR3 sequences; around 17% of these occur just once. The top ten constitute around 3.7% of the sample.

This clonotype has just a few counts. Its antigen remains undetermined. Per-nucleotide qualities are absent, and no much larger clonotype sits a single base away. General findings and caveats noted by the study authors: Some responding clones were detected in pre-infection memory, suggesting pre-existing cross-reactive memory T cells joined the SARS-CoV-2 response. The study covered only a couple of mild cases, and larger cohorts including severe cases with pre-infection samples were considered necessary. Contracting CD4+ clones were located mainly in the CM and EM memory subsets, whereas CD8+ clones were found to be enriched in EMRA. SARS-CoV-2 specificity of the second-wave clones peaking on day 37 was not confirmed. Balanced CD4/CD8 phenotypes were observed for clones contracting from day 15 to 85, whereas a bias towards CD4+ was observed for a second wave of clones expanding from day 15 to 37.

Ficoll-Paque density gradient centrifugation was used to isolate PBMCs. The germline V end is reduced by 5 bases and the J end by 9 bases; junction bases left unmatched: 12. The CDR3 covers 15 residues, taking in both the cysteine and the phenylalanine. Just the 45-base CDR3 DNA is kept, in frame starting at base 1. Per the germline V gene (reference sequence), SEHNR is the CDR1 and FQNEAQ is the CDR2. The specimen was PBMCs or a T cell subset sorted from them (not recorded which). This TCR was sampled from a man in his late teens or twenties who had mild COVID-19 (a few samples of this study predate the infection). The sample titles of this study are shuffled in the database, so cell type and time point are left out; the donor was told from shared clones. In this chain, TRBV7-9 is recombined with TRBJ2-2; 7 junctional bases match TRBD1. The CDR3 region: CASSERGTVRRELFF. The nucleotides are TGTGCCAGCAGCGAACGAGGGACAGTGCGCAGGGAGCTGTTTTTT.